The 11 T cell receptor beta chains listed next were all sequenced from one sample in a study of blood T cell repertoires in COVID-19. Here immunoSEQ multiplex PCR was the method, and the copy in TCRdb shows in-frame clones only, minus some. The sample has about 250,000 clones, around 90% seen once. The sample consisted of peripheral blood. The receptors come from a man aged 18 to 30 with active or convalescent COVID-19.

V usage is TRBV5-6 and J usage is TRBJ1-3, with D hard to call. Between the trimmed V and J ends, which lost 5 bases and 1 base, there was a span of 10 bases. The CDR3 has 14 amino acids. Germline assignment: CDR1 SGHDT and CDR2 YYEEEE. The CDR3 protein is CASSSLASGNTIYF. The CDR3, as DNA: TGTGCCAGCAGTTCCCTCGCGTCTGGAAACACCATATATTTT. Using reference TRBV5-6 and TRBJ1-3 for the parts outside the CDR3, the full variable domain is DAGVTQSPTHLIKTRGQQVTLRCSPKSGHDTVSWYQQALGQGPQFIFQYYEEEERQRGNFPDRFSGHQFPNYSSELNVNALLLGDSALYLCASSSLASGNTIYFGEGSWLTVV.

V gene TRBV7-9 combines with J gene TRBJ2-7; D might be TRBD2 (7 bases). V lost 6 bases and J 6 bases, leaving 15 bases between the germline ends. The CDR3 is 13 residues long. Germline CDR1 is SEHNR and CDR2 is FQNEAQ (reference sequence). CDR3 amino acids: CASSSQGGSEQYF. The CDR3 bases are TGTGCCAGCAGTTCACAGGGAGGGAGCGAGCAGTACTTC.

The chain employs TRBV9 and TRBJ1-3; unclear D gene. This CDR3 spans 14 amino acids. Germline loops: CDR1 SGDLS, CDR2 YYNGEE. Trimming took 1 base from V and 4 from J, leaving 9 bases between them. CDR3 residues: CASSVKAGGNTIYF. CDR3 coding DNA: TGTGCCAGCAGCGTAAAGGCAGGCGGAAACACCATATATTTT.

Written as DNA, the CDR3 is TGTGCCTGGAGGGAAGCCTCCACAGGGGCGACTGAAGCTTTCTTT. This codes for CAWREASTGATEAFF. The V call is TRBV30, the J call TRBJ1-1, with TRBD1 identical over 7 bases. This CDR3 contains 15 residues. CDR1 GTSNPN and CDR2 SVGIG come from the germline V gene (reference sequence). With 3 bases clipped from V and 5 bases from J, the junction kept 12 bases outside the gene matches. Full variable domain (rest looked up from reference TRBV30 and TRBJ1-1): SQTIHQWPATLVQPVGSPLSLECTVEGTSNPNLYWYRQAAGRGLQLLFYSVGIGQISSEVPQNLSASRPQDRQFILSSKKLLLSDSGFYLCAWREASTGATEAFFGQGTRLTVV.

V gene TRBV12-3 or TRBV12-4 combines with J gene TRBJ1-2; D may be TRBD1 (6 bases). V was cut by 7 bases and J by 6 bases, with 12 bases left in between. The CDR3 sequence is 12 residues long. The CDR3 region has the DNA TGTGCCAGCAAAACTAACAGGGATGGCTACACCTTC. Its translation is CASKTNRDGYTF.

This clone showed up just a few times. V usage is TRBV19 and J usage is TRBJ2-1, with 13 bases aligning to TRBD2. The CDR3 totals 19 residues. Trimming took 5 bases from V and 7 from J; bases not matched to a gene: 17. Germline-derived CDR1 and CDR2 are LNHDA and SQIVND (reference sequence). The CDR3 bases are TGTGCCAGTAGTCCCGCAGGGAGACTACTAGCGGGAGGGTTAAATGAGCAGTTCTTC. Protein product: CASSPAGRLLAGGLNEQFF. The variable domain in full, with the rest retrieved from reference TRBV19 and TRBJ2-1, is DGGITQSPKYLFRKEGQNVTLSCEQNLNHDAMYWYRQDPGQGLRLIYYSQIVNDFQKGDIAEGYSVSREKKESFPLTVTSAQKNPTAFYLCASSPAGRLLAGGLNEQFFGPGTRLTVL.

The chain links TRBV24-1 to TRBJ2-3, with a tentative D call TRBD2 (5 bases). The CDR3 extends over 17 amino acids. Trimming shortened V by 4 bases and J by 1 base, and 17 bases separated the two germline ends. The germline V gene encodes CDR1 KGHDR and CDR2 SFDVKD. The CDR3 DNA follows: TGTGCCACCAGTGACCGACTCGAGGTGCGGGGCACAGATACGCAGTATTTT. It translates to CATSDRLEVRGTDTQYF.

This clone was recorded a few times. The chain has TRBV4-1 and TRBJ2-2; no clear D gene. Trimming pared 4 bases from V and 6 bases from J, leaving 15 bases between. There are 15 residues in the CDR3. The germline CDR1 and CDR2 sequences are MGHRA and YSYEKL. CDR3 nucleotide sequence: TGCGCCAGCAGCCCTTTACCTGGAGAGGCCGGGGAGCTGTTTTTT. This translates into CASSPLPGEAGELFF.

The chain links TRBV19 to TRBJ1-5; D not resolved. The germline gives CDR1 LNHDA, CDR2 SQIVND (reference sequence). This CDR3 is built from 15 residues. V was cut by 9 bases and J by 0 bases, with 15 bases left in between. In nucleotides, the CDR3 is TGTGCCAGCCGCCCCTGGGAGTCTAGCAATCAGCCCCAGCATTTT. This codes for CASRPWESSNQPQHF.

The chain is built from TRBV6-2 or TRBV6-3 and TRBJ1-5; the D gene is possibly TRBD1 (6 bases). Trimming took off 6 bases at V and 2 bases at J, with 14 bases between the two ends. CDR1 and CDR2 (germline): MNHEY, SVGEGT. This CDR3 is built from 15 residues. CDR3 residues: CASSDGGAGNQPQHF. The CDR3 DNA follows: TGTGCCAGCAGCGATGGGGGCGCGGGCAATCAGCCCCAGCATTTT.

For the CDR3, the DNA is TGTGCCAGCAGTCAACTAGCGGGGAAAAACATTCAGTACTTC. It yields the protein CASSQLAGKNIQYF. The V gene is TRBV6-2 or TRBV6-3, the J gene TRBJ2-4, with TRBD2 matching over 10 bases. The CDR3 has 14 amino acids. Per the germline V gene, CDR1 is MNHEY and CDR2 is SVGEGT. Unmatched junction bases numbered 2, after V lost 5 bases and J lost 4 bases.